This TCR beta chain was sequenced during a study of regulatory T cells in long-lasting Graves disease. Noted time point: persistent/refractory GD, antithyroid drugs over 5 years with positive TRAb. Researchers made the TCR library from RNA that was extracted from PBMCs. Roughly 10 milliliters of peripheral blood were drawn into EDTA tubes. For TCR beta, libraries came from iRepertoire HTBI primers and Arm-PCR of CDR3 regions. TCRdb ran MiXCR on the multiplex PCR reads and lists one entry per CDR3 protein. This table has about half a million distinct CDR3 sequences, under 25% appearing once. To note about this clonotype: This likely stems from a read error, as it lies one base from a far larger clone.

After removal of 6 bases from V and 2 bases from J, the junction contained 6 bases not matched to a gene. The CDR3 length is 14 residues. CDR1 and CDR2 (germline): MDHEN, SYDVKM. The sample in question was peripheral blood mononuclear cells (PBMCs), obtained when the disease was refractory, from a patient treated with antithyroid drugs. The TCR was taken from a female donor with Graves disease. This chain links TRBV28 with TRBJ1-2; 7 bases match TRBD1. The CDR3 DNA follows: TGTGCCAGCAGATCGACAGGGTCAAACTATGGCTACACCTTC. This encodes CASRSTGSNYGYTF.